The rows below give T cell receptor beta chains drawn from one sample of a study of blood T cell repertoires in COVID-19. Measured with immunoSEQ multiplex PCR; TCRdb has only the in-frame clones, and not every one. The data contain approximately 160,000 clones, 90% of them seen just once; the ten biggest clones take up 0.5% to 0.65%. Sequencing input: peripheral blood. The receptor source for this set is a man between 50 and 59 years old with acute or convalescent COVID-19. CDR3s include the opening cysteine and the closing phenylalanine or tryptophan. Fields, in order: J gene, clone size, D gene, CDR3 length, V gene, CDR3 protein, CDR3 DNA. A D gene is named only where the DNA matches it firmly. Expanded clones are given a class, and other clones once, few, many or no size at all.

TRBJ1-5 NA NA 16 TRBV28 CASRKTKGGDGQPQHF TGTGCCAGCAGGAAAACGAAGGGAGGGGACGGTCAGCCCCAGCATTTT
TRBJ1-1 NA NA 14 TRBV18 CASSPSQANTEAFF TGTGCCAGCTCACCGTCACAGGCGAACACTGAAGCTTTCTTT
TRBJ1-1 NA NA 11 TRBV20-1 CSAHKNTEAFF TGCAGTGCTCACAAGAACACTGAAGCTTTCTTT
TRBJ2-5 once NA 13 TRBV6-2/TRBV6-3 CASSSSQRGRQYF TGTGCCAGCAGTTCCTCCCAACGCGGGCGCCAGTACTTC
TRBJ2-1 NA NA 15 TRBV9 CASSETGTNYNEQFF TGTGCCAGCAGCGAAACCGGGACAAACTACAATGAGCAGTTCTTC
TRBJ1-2 NA TRBD1 14 TRBV7-2 CASSLDRGNYGYTF TGTGCCAGCAGCTTGGACAGGGGCAACTATGGCTACACCTTC
TRBJ2-1 NA TRBD2 15 TRBV18 CASPPAGVIYNEQFF TGTGCCAGCCCGCCGGCGGGAGTAATCTACAATGAGCAGTTCTTC
TRBJ2-7 NA TRBD2 14 TRBV5-6 CASSLGLAVYEQYF TGTGCCAGCAGCTTGGGGCTAGCGGTTTACGAGCAGTACTTC
TRBJ2-4 NA TRBD1 15 TRBV18 CASSPWTGGKNIQYF TGTGCCAGCTCCCCCTGGACAGGAGGCAAAAACATTCAGTACTTC
TRBJ2-1 once TRBD2 17 TRBV4-2 CASSQEGIAGGWYEQFF TGTGCCAGCAGCCAAGAGGGAATAGCGGGGGGATGGTATGAGCAGTTCTTC
TRBJ1-3 NA NA 12 TRBV19 CASITGTGTIYF TGTGCCAGTATAACAGGGACGGGCACCATATATTTT
TRBJ2-7 NA TRBD2 19 TRBV3-1/TRBV3-2 CASSQDDVTSGRAFEEQYF TGTGCCAGCAGCCAAGATGACGTGACTAGCGGGAGAGCCTTCGAAGAGCAGTACTTC
TRBJ2-1 NA TRBD1 15 TRBV27 CASSSATGVYNEQFF TGTGCCAGCAGTTCGGCGACAGGGGTTTACAATGAGCAGTTCTTC
TRBJ2-3 NA NA 14 TRBV7-2 CASSLPPSTDTQYF TGTGCCAGCAGCTTACCCCCTAGCACAGATACGCAGTATTTT
TRBJ2-1 NA TRBD2 15 TRBV2 CASSEVGGGYNEQFF TGTGCCAGCAGTGAAGTGGGCGGGGGGTACAATGAGCAGTTCTTC
TRBJ1-1 NA TRBD1 14 TRBV7-9 CASSSATGRTEAFF TGTGCCAGCAGCTCAGCGACAGGGCGCACTGAAGCTTTCTTT
TRBJ2-1 NA TRBD2 16 TRBV24-1 CATSDRTSGGGNEQFF TGTGCCACCAGTGACCGGACTAGCGGGGGAGGGAATGAGCAGTTCTTC
TRBJ1-1 NA NA 16 TRBV28 CASSPFGGPGNTEAFF TGTGCCAGCAGTCCTTTCGGGGGACCCGGGAACACTGAAGCTTTCTTT
TRBJ1-5 once NA 14 TRBV29-1 CSVERRRSNQPQHF TGCAGCGTTGAGAGAAGGCGGAGCAATCAGCCCCAGCATTTT
TRBJ2-7 NA NA 14 TRBV7-2 CASSLLGGAYEQYF TGTGCCAGCAGCTTACTCGGGGGAGCCTACGAGCAGTACTTC
TRBJ2-2 NA TRBD1 15 TRBV4-1 CASSQPDRTEGELFF TGCGCCAGCAGCCAACCGGACAGGACGGAGGGGGAGCTGTTTTTT
TRBJ2-2 NA NA 14 TRBV10-3 CAIRGREDTGELFF TGTGCCATCAGGGGCAGGGAGGACACCGGGGAGCTGTTTTTT
TRBJ2-5 NA TRBD2 15 TRBV6-5 CASSYPSGGGETQYF TGTGCCAGCAGTTACCCCAGCGGGGGAGGAGAGACCCAGTACTTC
TRBJ1-2 NA NA 12 TRBV18 CASSEGAYGYTF TGTGCCAGCTCAGAAGGAGCCTATGGCTACACCTTC
TRBJ2-1 NA TRBD2 15 TRBV6-5 CASRTLLAAYNEQFF TGTGCCAGCAGGACCCTCCTAGCGGCCTACAATGAGCAGTTCTTC
TRBJ2-2 NA NA 14 TRBV5-4 CASSLSGATGELFF TGTGCCAGCAGCTTAAGCGGAGCGACCGGGGAGCTGTTTTTT
TRBJ2-1 few TRBD2 16 TRBV2 CASSRNLAGAYNEQFF TGTGCCAGCAGCCGCAATCTAGCGGGGGCATACAATGAGCAGTTCTTC
TRBJ1-2 NA TRBD1 14 TRBV9 CASKNSGGLLGYTF TGTGCCAGCAAAAACTCAGGGGGCTTGTTAGGCTACACCTTC
TRBJ2-7 NA NA 14 TRBV11-2 CASSFGAQPYEQYF TGTGCCAGCAGCTTTGGAGCGCAGCCCTACGAGCAGTACTTC
TRBJ2-5 NA NA 14 TRBV7-9 CASSLFSGQETQYF TGTGCCAGCAGCTTATTTAGCGGTCAAGAGACCCAGTACTTC
TRBJ2-1 NA NA 15 TRBV11-1 CASSLAGRGLNEQFF TGTGCCAGCAGCTTAGCTGGAAGGGGGTTAAATGAGCAGTTCTTC
TRBJ2-2 NA NA 16 TRBV18 CASSPPEGSYTGELFF TGTGCCAGCTCACCACCGGAGGGTTCTTACACCGGGGAGCTGTTTTTT
TRBJ1-5 NA NA 18 TRBV19 CASSIKGWGRNSNQPQHF TGTGCCAGTAGTATAAAGGGGTGGGGCAGGAATAGCAATCAGCCCCAGCATTTT
TRBJ1-3 NA NA 16 TRBV23-1 CASSQSTGGSGNTIYF TGCGCCAGCAGTCAATCGACGGGAGGGTCTGGAAACACCATATATTTT
TRBJ2-5 NA NA 12 TRBV5-6 CASSLAEETQYF TGTGCCAGCAGCTTGGCCGAAGAGACCCAGTACTTC
TRBJ2-2 NA NA 17 TRBV18 CASSPFDRGLNTGELFF TGTGCCAGCTCACCCTTTGATCGAGGGTTGAACACCGGGGAGCTGTTTTTT
TRBJ2-3 NA TRBD2 16 TRBV7-2 CASSLRLAGGADTQYF TGTGCCAGCAGCTTAAGACTAGCGGGGGGGGCAGATACGCAGTATTTT
TRBJ2-1 once NA 15 TRBV7-3 CASSPTPDYYNEQFF TGTGCCAGCAGCCCGACTCCCGATTACTACAATGAGCAGTTCTTC
TRBJ2-7 once TRBD2 17 TRBV15 CATSRDRRAGASYEQYF TGTGCCACCAGCAGAGACCGTCGTGCGGGAGCCTCCTACGAGCAGTACTTC
TRBJ2-3 once NA 15 TRBV5-1 CASSLGGAGTDTQYF TGCGCCAGCAGTCTTGGGGGGGCGGGCACAGATACGCAGTATTTT
TRBJ2-3 NA NA 12 TRBV6-5 CAAGSSTDTQYF TGTGCCGCAGGGTCTAGCACAGATACGCAGTATTTT
TRBJ2-2 NA TRBD2 13 TRBV11-2 CASRRGLVGELFF TGTGCCAGCAGACGAGGACTAGTCGGGGAGCTGTTTTTT